This T cell receptor beta chain was sequenced during a study of a mutant IDH1 vaccine in newly diagnosed glioma (dated by TCRdb to the early 2020s). For the study in its entirety: Vaccination was initiated 4-6 weeks after radiotherapy alone, or concurrently with temozolomide cycles in the chemotherapy-containing groups. Of the 32 patients who were treated, around 62% were male and approximately 40% were female, and the mean age was around 41 years. Prior to enrollment, standard therapy consisting of radiotherapy alone, temozolomide alone, or radiochemotherapy with temozolomide had been administered to patients, with the combination being received by most patients. The week-35 safety follow-up was designated visit V12, and the week-47 end of study was designated visit V13. Six visits were used for peripheral blood collection: V03 (baseline), V05, V07, V10, V12 and V13. For exploratory analyses, longitudinal TCRB deep sequencing was carried out in some 25 treated patients wherever samples were available. General study outcomes and caveats: Vaccine-induced immune responses across multiple MHC alleles were detected in 80% to 95% of patients. Availability determined which PBMC samples were chosen for TCRB deep sequencing. The authors stated that sample limitations prevented analyses of patient blood samples from being reproduced. Changes in the top peripheral T cell clonotypes picked up by TCRB sequencing did not appear to be linked to pseudoprogression.

Remarks on this clone: Its antigen specificity is not known. Base qualities are not provided; no much larger clone lies one nucleotide away.

Library preparation used the immunoSEQ multiplex PCR assay. Rearranged TCR beta chain sequences were amplified with the hsTCRB Kit following the manufacturer's protocol. TCRB libraries were sequenced on an Illumina MiSeq. As for how the authors treated the data: Demultiplexing, trimming and gene mapping were performed with the kit vendor's proprietary platform. The table was pulled from immuneACCESS by TCRdb, which kept in-frame rearrangements only. Such tables lose some clones; where checked, under half of the loss comes from unresolved V genes, and the rest has no known cause. V, J and clone size were drawn from that table, and D and trimming were deduced from the DNA. The sample table contains approximately 45,000 clones; only one count was recorded for around 92% of them. The ten largest make up less than 2.5% of the sample. The time point tag for this specimen amounts to: week 35, safety follow-up. Each vaccine dose, consisting of 300 ug of a 20-mer mutant IDH1 peptide in Montanide, was administered subcutaneously with topical imiquimod. Across visits V03 through V10, patients got a total of eight vaccinations, given in weeks 1, 3, 5, 7, 11, 15, 19 and 23. Newly diagnosed WHO grade 3 or 4 IDH1-mutant astrocytomas showing loss of nuclear ATRX were present in the donors. The samples were drawn from NOA16, a multicentre, single-arm, open-label phase I trial in Germany that tested a mutant IDH1 peptide vaccine in humans for the first time. The DNeasy Blood and Tissue Kit was used to extract genomic DNA from EDTA blood for TCRB sequencing.

The CDR3 goes from the cysteine to the phenylalanine over 10 residues. Of the read, only the CDR3 DNA is kept; its 30 bases are in frame from base 1. In the germline V gene, CDR1 corresponds to MNHNS and CDR2 to SASEGT. V is shortened by 11 bases, J by 1 base, and the region joining them spans 6 bases. The sequence was obtained from a man aged 50 to 60 with glioma. Material: PBMCs, obtained from a glioma patient whose treatment included an IDH1 peptide vaccine. The rearrangement joined TRBV6-1 to TRBJ2-7; the D call is possibly TRBD1 or TRBD2, each sharing 5 bases. The encoded CDR3 is CAGGSYEQYF. The bases read TGTGCCGGGGGATCCTACGAGCAGTACTTC.